This T cell receptor (beta chain) was captured by sequencing in a study of T-cell memory formation after mild COVID-19. TCRdb re-derived calls from the 5' RACE reads in MiXCR, one entry per CDR3 protein. This sample has approximately 350,000 distinct CDR3 sequences; roughly 14% occur once, and the top ten carry about 20%. This clonotype showed up just a few times. V was pared by 5 bases and J by 4 bases, with 6 bases of the junction left unmatched. The length of the CDR3 is 14 residues. CDR1 and CDR2 (germline): MDHEN, SYDVKM. This chain connects TRBV28 to TRBJ2-7, with 9 bases that match TRBD2. This TCR derives from a man aged 18 to 30 who had mild COVID-19 (a few samples of this study predate the infection). Cell type and time point are not known. Sequencing input: PBMCs or a T cell subset sorted from them (not recorded which). CDR3 bases: TGTGCCAGCAGTAGCGGGGGGACCCTATACGAGCAGTACTTC. Its translation: CASSSGGTLYEQYF.